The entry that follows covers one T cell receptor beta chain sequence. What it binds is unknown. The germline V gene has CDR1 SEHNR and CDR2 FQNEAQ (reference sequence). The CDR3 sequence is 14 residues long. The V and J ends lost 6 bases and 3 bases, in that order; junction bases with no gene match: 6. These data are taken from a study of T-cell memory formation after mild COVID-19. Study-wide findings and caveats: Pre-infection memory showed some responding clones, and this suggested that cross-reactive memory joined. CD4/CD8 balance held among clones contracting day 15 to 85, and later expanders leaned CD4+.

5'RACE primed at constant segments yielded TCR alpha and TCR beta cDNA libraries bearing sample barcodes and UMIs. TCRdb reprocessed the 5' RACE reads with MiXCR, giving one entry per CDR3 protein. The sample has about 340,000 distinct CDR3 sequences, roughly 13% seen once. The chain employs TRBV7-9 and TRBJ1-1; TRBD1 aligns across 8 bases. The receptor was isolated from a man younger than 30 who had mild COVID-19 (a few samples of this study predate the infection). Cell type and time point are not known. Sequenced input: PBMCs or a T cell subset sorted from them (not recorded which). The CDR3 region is CASSPPDRDTEAFF. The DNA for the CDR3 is TGTGCCAGCAGTCCCCCGGACAGGGACACTGAAGCTTTCTTT. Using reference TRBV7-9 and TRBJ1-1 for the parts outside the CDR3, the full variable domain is DTGVSQNPRHKITKRGQNVTFRCDPISEHNRLYWYRQTLGQGPEFLTYFQNEAQLEKSRLLSDRFSAERPKGSFSTLEIQRTEQGDSAMYLCASSPPDRDTEAFFGQGTRLTVV.